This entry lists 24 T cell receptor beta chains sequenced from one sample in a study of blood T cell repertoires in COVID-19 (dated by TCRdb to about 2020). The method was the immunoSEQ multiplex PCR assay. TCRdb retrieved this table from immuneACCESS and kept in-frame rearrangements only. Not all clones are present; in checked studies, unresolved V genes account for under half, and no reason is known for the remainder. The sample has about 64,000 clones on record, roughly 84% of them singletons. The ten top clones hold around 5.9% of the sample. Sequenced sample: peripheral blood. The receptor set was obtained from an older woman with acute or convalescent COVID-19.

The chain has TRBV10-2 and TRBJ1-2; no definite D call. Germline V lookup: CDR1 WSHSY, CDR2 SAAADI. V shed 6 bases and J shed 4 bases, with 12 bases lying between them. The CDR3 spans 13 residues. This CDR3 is CASSTGEIYGYTF. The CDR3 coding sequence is TGCGCCAGCAGCACCGGGGAGATCTATGGCTACACCTTC.

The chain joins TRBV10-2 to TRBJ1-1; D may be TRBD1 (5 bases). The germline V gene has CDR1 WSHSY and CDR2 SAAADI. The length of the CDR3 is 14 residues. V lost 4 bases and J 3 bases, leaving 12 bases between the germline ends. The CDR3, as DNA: TGCGCCAGCAGTGCTCAGGGAGGAGACACTGAAGCTTTCTTT. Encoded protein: CASSAQGGDTEAFF.

The CDR3: CASSPAYFTGAGYTF. The CDR3 DNA reads as TGTGCCAGCAGTCCCGCGTATTTTACAGGGGCCGGCTACACCTTC. The chain links TRBV6-6 to TRBJ1-2, with TRBD1 matching over 7 bases. This CDR3 is built from 15 residues. Unmatched junction bases numbered 14, after V lost 5 bases and J lost 8 bases. Germline CDR1 MNHNY, CDR2 SVGAGI (reference sequence).

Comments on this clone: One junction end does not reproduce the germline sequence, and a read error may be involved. The CDR3 DNA follows: TGTGCCAGCAGCGAATCGATGAGGGGACTAGCGCGAATCTTC. Residues: CASSESMRGLARIF. V usage is TRBV9 and J usage is TRBJ2-1; TRBD2 aligns across 10 bases. This CDR3 spans 14 amino acids. The germline V gene has CDR1 SGDLS and CDR2 YYNGEE.

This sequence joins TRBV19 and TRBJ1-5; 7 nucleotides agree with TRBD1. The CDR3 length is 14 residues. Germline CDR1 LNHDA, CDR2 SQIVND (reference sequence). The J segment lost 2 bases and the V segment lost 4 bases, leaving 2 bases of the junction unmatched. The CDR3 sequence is CASSTGGGNQPQHF. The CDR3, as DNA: TGTGCCAGTAGTACAGGGGGTGGCAATCAGCCCCAGCATTTT.

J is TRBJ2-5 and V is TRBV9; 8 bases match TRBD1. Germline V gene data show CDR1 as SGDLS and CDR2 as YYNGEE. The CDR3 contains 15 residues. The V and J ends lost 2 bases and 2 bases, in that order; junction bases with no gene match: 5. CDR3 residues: CASSVSGQGQETQYF. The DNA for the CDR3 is TGTGCCAGCAGCGTCTCCGGACAGGGACAAGAGACCCAGTACTTC.

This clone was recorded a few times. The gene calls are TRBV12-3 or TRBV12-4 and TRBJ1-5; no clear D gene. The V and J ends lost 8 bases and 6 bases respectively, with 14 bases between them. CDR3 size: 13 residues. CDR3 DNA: TGTGCCAGCCAGCGGGGTCCCGGTCAGCCCCAGCATTTT. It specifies CASQRGPGQPQHF.

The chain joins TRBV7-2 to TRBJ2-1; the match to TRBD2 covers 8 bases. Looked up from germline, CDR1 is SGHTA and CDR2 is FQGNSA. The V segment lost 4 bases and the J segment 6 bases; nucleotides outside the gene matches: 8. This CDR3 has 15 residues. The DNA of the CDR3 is TGTGCCAGCAGCTCGTCCGCGGGGGGAATCAATGAGCAGTTCTTC. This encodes CASSSSAGGINEQFF.

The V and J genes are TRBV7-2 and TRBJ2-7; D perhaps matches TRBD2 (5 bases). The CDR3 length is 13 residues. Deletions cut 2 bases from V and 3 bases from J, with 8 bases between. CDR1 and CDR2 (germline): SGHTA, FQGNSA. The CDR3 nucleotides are TGTGCCAGCAGCTTAACACGGGACTACGAGCAGTACTTC. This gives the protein CASSLTRDYEQYF.

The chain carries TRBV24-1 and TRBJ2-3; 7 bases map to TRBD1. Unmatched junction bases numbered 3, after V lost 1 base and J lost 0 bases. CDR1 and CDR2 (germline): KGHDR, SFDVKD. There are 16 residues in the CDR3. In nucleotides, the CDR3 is TGTGCCACCAGTGATTTAAGGGGGCCTAGCACAGATACGCAGTATTTT. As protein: CATSDLRGPSTDTQYF.

In nucleotides, the CDR3 is TGTGCCAGCAGGCGACAGGGAGGATCCTACGAGCAGTACTTC. This translates into CASRRQGGSYEQYF. The V and J genes are TRBV6-5 and TRBJ2-7, with a weak D call TRBD1 (7 bases). This CDR3 is built from 14 residues. The V gene lost 6 bases and the J gene lost 1 base, with 13 bases spanning the gap. Germline CDR1 reads MNHEY; CDR2 reads SVGAGI.

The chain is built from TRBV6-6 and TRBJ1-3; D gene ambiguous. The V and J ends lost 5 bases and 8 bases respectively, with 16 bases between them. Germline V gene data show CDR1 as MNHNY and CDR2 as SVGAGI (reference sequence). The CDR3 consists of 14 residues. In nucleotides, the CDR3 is TGTGCCAGCAGTAAACTCGGGCGGGGTGACACCATATATTTT. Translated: CASSKLGRGDTIYF.

CDR3 DNA: TGCAGTGTTACCTCAGGGGGGAGCGCTTTCTTT. It encodes CSVTSGGSAFF. The chain employs TRBV20-1 and TRBJ1-1, with TRBD1 matching 7 bases. The V and J ends lost 7 bases and 11 bases, in that order; junction bases with no gene match: 10. The germline V gene encodes CDR1 DFQATT and CDR2 SNEGSKA (reference sequence). The CDR3 extends over 11 amino acids.

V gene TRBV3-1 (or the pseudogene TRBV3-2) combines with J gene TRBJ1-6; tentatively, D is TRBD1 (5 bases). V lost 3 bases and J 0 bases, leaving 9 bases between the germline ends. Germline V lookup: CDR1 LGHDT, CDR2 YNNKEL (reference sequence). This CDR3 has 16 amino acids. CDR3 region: CASSHRVLSYNSPLHF. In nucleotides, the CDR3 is TGTGCCAGCAGCCACAGGGTACTCTCCTATAATTCACCCCTCCACTTT.

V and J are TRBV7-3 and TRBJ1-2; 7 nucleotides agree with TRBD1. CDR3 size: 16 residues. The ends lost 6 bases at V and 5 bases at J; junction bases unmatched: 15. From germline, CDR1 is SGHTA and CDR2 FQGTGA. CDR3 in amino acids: CASSPSAGTAPYGYTF. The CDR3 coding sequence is TGTGCCAGCAGTCCATCGGCCGGGACAGCACCATATGGCTACACCTTC.

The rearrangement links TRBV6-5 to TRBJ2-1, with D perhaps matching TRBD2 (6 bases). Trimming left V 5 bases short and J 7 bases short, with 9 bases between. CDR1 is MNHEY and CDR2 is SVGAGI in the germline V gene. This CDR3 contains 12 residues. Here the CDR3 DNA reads TGTGCCAGCAGTCTTCGGGGGAATGAGCAGTTCTTC. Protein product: CASSLRGNEQFF.

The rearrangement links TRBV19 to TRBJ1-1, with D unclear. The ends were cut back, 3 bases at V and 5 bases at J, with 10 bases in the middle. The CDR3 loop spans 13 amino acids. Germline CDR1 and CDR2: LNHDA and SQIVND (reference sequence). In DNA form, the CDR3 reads TGTGCCAGTAGTATGGCGGGGAGAACTGAAGCTTTCTTT. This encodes CASSMAGRTEAFF.

The CDR3 DNA reads TGTGCCAGCAGCTTGGATACAGGGGGCTCTTTCGGAGGAAACACCATATATTTT. This codes for CASSLDTGGSFGGNTIYF. This chain uses TRBV5-4 with TRBJ1-3; 9 bases line up with TRBD1. CDR3 length: 18 amino acids. V was pared by 0 bases and J by 4 bases, with 11 bases of the junction left unmatched. The germline gives CDR1 SGHNT, CDR2 YYREEE (reference sequence).

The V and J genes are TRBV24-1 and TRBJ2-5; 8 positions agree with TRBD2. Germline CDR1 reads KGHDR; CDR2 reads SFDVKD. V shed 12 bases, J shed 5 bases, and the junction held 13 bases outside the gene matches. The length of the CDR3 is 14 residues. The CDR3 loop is CAVGGSGGLETQYF. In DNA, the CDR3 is TGTGCCGTCGGTGGGAGCGGGGGTCTCGAGACCCAGTACTTC.

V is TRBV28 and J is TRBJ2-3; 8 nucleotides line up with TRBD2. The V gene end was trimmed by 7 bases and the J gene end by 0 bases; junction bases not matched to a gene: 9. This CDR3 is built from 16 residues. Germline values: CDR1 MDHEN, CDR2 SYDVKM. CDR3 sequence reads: CASKPGGGLSTDTQYF. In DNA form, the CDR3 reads TGTGCCAGCAAACCCGGGGGGGGACTCAGCACAGATACGCAGTATTTT.

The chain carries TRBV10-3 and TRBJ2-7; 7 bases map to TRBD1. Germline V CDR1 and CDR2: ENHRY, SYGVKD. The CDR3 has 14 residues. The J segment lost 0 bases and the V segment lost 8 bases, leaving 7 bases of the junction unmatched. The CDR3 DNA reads TGTGCCATCTCCCTCACAGGGGACTCCTACGAGCAGTACTTC. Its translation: CAISLTGDSYEQYF.

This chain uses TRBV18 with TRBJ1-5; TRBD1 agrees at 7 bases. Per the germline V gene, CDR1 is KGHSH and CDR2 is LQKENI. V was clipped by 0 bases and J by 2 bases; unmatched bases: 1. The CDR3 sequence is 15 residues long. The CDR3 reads CASSPPDRRNQPQHF. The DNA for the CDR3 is TGTGCCAGCTCACCACCGGACAGGCGCAATCAGCCCCAGCATTTT.

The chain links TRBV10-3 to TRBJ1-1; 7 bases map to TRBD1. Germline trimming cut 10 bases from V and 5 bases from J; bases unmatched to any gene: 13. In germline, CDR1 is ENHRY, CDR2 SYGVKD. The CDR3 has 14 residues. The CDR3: CATQQGLGVTEAFF. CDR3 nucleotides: TGTGCCACCCAACAGGGGTTAGGGGTGACTGAAGCTTTCTTT.

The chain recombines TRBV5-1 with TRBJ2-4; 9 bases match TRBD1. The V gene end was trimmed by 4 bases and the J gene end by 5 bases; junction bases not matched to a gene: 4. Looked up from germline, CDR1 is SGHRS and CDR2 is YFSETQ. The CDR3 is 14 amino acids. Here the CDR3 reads CASSLGQGQNIQYF. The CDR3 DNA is TGCGCCAGCAGCCTGGGACAGGGCCAAAACATTCAGTACTTC. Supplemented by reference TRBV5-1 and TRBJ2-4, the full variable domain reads KAGVTQTPRYLIKTRGQQVTLSCSPISGHRSVSWYQQTPGQGLQFLFEYFSETQRNKGNFPGRFSGRQFSNSRSEMNVSTLELGDSALYLCASSLGQGQNIQYFGAGTRLSVL.